In its sample, the clone carrying this TCR beta chain was seen a few times. The target antigen is unknown. Trimming cost V 5 bases and J 9 bases, with 10 bases left between them. This CDR3 has 12 amino acids. In germline, CDR1 is MNHNY, CDR2 SVGAGI (reference sequence). Authors' data handling: Putative leukemic clones, around 61 in all, each exceeded 5% of the repertoire. The detection floor for productive clonotype frequency was 2.59 x 10-5. The repertoire was sequenced with immunoSEQ multiplex PCR; TCRdb's copy has only in-frame clones and lacks some. V, J and clone size derive from that table, while D and trimming were established from the DNA sequence. The sample has 7,500 to 10,000 clones, just under 85% seen once; the top ten hold roughly 62%. This sample stems from a study of STAT5B mutations in CD4+ large granular lymphocyte leukemia. Study as a whole: Cryopreserved patient cells were CD8-depleted, then anti-CD4 bead selected.

Study-wide findings and caveats: Without putative leukemic clones, patient CD4-sorted repertoires remained more clonal than healthy CD4+ repertoires.

This TCR derives from a man aged 60 to 69 with CD4+ T-cell large granular lymphocyte leukemia. The genes are TRBV6-6 and TRBJ2-2; D uncertain. Sequenced material: PBMCs. The CDR3 DNA is TGTGCCAGCAGTCCCGGGCTCCGGGAGCTGTTTTTT. It translates to CASSPGLRELFF.